This T cell receptor (beta chain) was documented in a study of monozygotic twins with inflammatory bowel disease. Input per TCR library consisted of about 3.5 ug of total RNA. TCRdb re-called the 5' RACE reads and catalogs CDR3 proteins one per entry, DNA excluded. The sample's table shows approximately 340,000 distinct CDR3 sequences. A remark on this clonotype: Its target is not known.

The CDR3 totals 13 residues. Germline loops: CDR1 DFQATT, CDR2 SNEGSKA (reference sequence). Study results and caveats: T cell subtypes that differed could not be told apart.

Specimen: blood. The V and J genes are TRBV20-1 and TRBJ2-1. The receptor was derived from a human donor with ulcerative colitis or Crohn's disease, or a healthy co-twin of an affected twin (not recorded which). CDR3 amino acids: CSARDVGLGEQFF.